This T cell receptor beta chain was found in a study of blood T cells in healthy people across ages (dated by TCRdb to the mid-2010s). With respect to the entire study: In model experiments, roughly one uniquely barcoded TCR beta cDNA molecule per two T cells was captured by template switching. Four age groups were formed from the donors: young (average about 15 years), middle-aged (approximately 40), aged (62) and long-lived (less than 85). Two additional independent replicas of 1 million unique cDNA reads from the same blood draw were analyzed for two donors (one aged 18 to 30 and one aged 80 or older). To avoid experimental bias, donors of different ages were randomly spread across the sequencing lanes. Age-related changes in TCR beta repertoire diversity were measured in the study by deep sequencing normalized with unique cDNA molecular identifiers.

With respect to this clonotype: There is no known antigen for this receptor. No base qualities exist here, and no much larger clone lies one base off it.

What the authors observed across the whole study: Estimates of total diversity based on one million sequenced T cells were considered lower bounds and underestimates. Observed TCR beta diversity per million T cells fell roughly linearly with age, and a significant reduction was already apparent by age approximately 40. The percentage of naive T cells measured by flow cytometry correlated strongly with observed TCR beta diversity. Because donor CMV infection status was unknown, age-related changes in expanded clonotypes were potentially confounded. Compared with the aged group, the long-lived group had more naive CD4+ T cells, fewer expanded clones and increased TCR diversity, a pattern suggesting age selection. Conclusive comparison of naive and antigen-experienced compartments was prevented by the profiling of bulk unsorted PBMCs.

The receptor library was made with 5' RACE. Sequencing was performed on an Illumina HiSeq 2500. A second about 6 to 11 cycle PCR used a sample-barcoded 5' primer and a J-beta primer mix. A unique molecular identifier was introduced onto each TCR beta cDNA molecule by a template-switch 5' adaptor carrying 12 random nucleotides. Each sample yielded at least 3 million CDR3-containing paired-end reads. First-strand cDNA synthesis was performed from all RNA using the Mint cDNA synthesis kit, with priming by a TRBC-specific oligonucleotide. Following uracil-DNA glycosylase treatment, all cDNA underwent a first 18-cycle PCR with the universal primers M1SS and BC2_uni_R. Processing in the source paper ran as follows. For normalization, 1 million high-quality reads were randomly selected from each sample, with every read carrying a distinct molecular identifier. Reads sharing molecular identifiers were discarded rather than binned into consensus sequences. MiTCR, set to a Q25 quality threshold and the strictest error-elimination algorithm, was used for CDR3 identification, clonotype clustering and error correction. Lower-bound total TCR beta diversity was estimated with a nonparametric unseen species model using Euler transformation. TCRdb trimmed the raw reads at Q25, called clones with MiXCR and kept productive beta chains. Rows with a matching CDR3 protein are joined into one entry that keeps the most common DNA and genes. The V and J calls and clone size come from TCRdb's table, not from the authors' own analysis. This sample comprises around 970,000 distinct CDR3 sequences, just over 50% of them detected only once. The ten largest clonotypes hold 20% to 25% of the sample.

After removal of 5 bases from V and 4 bases from J, the junction retains 10 bases not matched to a gene. The CDR3 starts with the cysteine, ends with the phenylalanine, and has 15 residues. Left in the record is the CDR3 DNA by itself, 45 bases read in frame from the first base. The donors were under 40 Caucasian individuals from Russia, aged 6 to 90 years, who were systemically healthy. Approximately 9.7 milliliters of peripheral blood were drawn from each donor into EDTA-treated Vacutainer tubes. Ficoll-Paque density-gradient centrifugation was used to isolate PBMCs, with at least 6 million obtained per sample. Total RNA was extracted from PBMCs with Trizol reagent, with at least 5.5 micrograms obtained per sample. The percentages of naive CD45RAhigh/CD27high T cells were determined by flow cytometry on a PBMC aliquot from every donor.

The chain uses TRBV12-3 or TRBV12-4 and TRBJ1-1; 7 of the junction bases match TRBD1. The TCR was taken from an older woman in good health. The sample was blood. The DNA is as follows: TGTGCCAGCAGTAGCGGGACAGCCCTGAGCACTGAAGCTTTCTTT. Its translation reads: CASSSGTALSTEAFF.